These T cell receptor beta chains were read from a single sample in a study of T cell repertoires in cytomegalovirus infection. These TCRs are of unknown antigen specificity. TCRdb reanalysed the reads using MiXCR and keeps one entry per CDR3 protein. The sample lists a few hundred thousand distinct CDR3 sequences, more than 40% occurring once. This specimen consisted of cultured PBMCs, obtained from culture after CMV antigen stimulation. The source of these receptors is a human donor in good health (CMV status not recorded). Some clones in this sample may be carry-over from other donors' samples. The conserved cysteine and the conserved F or W are not part of the CDR3 here. Each record gives: V gene, clone size, J gene, CDR3 protein. Not all rows give a size; the values are once, few, many and, for expanded clones, a class.

TRBV7-8	.	TRBJ1-5	ASSLAEGQPQH
TRBV28	.	TRBJ1-1	ASSTRKTGAEAF
TRBV12-5	.	TRBJ1-4	ASGFSGGQVDEKLF
TRBV7-2	.	TRBJ1-1	ASSFPTGRDTEAF
TRBV24-1	.	TRBJ2-3	ATSTTGATDTQY
TRBV30	few	TRBJ2-1	AWSAVGLVNEQF
TRBV7-8	few	TRBJ1-2	ASSLGWGIGYT
TRBV4-3	.	TRBJ1-2	ASSTAEGSGYT
TRBV19	.	TRBJ2-1	ASSIAEINEQF
TRBV18	.	TRBJ2-1	ASSPPSGGYNEQF
TRBV7-2	few	TRBJ2-3	ASSRSVARTDTQY
TRBV12-3/TRBV12-4	.	TRBJ1-1	ASSLALWGRLNTEAF
TRBV14	few	TRBJ2-5	ASSHLEFAETQY
TRBV6-5	.	TRBJ1-4	AGPANEKLF
TRBV29-1	once	TRBJ2-1	SVVLHNEQF
TRBV11-2	.	TRBJ2-1	ASSPAGGPHNEQF
TRBV15	.	TRBJ2-3	ATSRRAGDTDTQY
TRBV20-1	.	TRBJ2-6	SAYRDTGANVLT
TRBV20-1	.	TRBJ1-2	SASLTNYGYT
TRBV7-8	.	TRBJ2-6	ASSSGPLPPTGANVLT
TRBV7-2	many	TRBJ2-3	ASRPGLSTDTQY
TRBV19	few	TRBJ2-3	ASQAGDTQY
TRBV7-7	.	TRBJ1-5	ASSPKGAIVYQPQH
TRBV6-6	.	TRBJ1-6	ASSYGQGSSPLH
TRBV27	.	TRBJ1-1	ASSFYSHRGHEAF
TRBV7-9	.	TRBJ1-5	ASPLRGQLYSNQPQH